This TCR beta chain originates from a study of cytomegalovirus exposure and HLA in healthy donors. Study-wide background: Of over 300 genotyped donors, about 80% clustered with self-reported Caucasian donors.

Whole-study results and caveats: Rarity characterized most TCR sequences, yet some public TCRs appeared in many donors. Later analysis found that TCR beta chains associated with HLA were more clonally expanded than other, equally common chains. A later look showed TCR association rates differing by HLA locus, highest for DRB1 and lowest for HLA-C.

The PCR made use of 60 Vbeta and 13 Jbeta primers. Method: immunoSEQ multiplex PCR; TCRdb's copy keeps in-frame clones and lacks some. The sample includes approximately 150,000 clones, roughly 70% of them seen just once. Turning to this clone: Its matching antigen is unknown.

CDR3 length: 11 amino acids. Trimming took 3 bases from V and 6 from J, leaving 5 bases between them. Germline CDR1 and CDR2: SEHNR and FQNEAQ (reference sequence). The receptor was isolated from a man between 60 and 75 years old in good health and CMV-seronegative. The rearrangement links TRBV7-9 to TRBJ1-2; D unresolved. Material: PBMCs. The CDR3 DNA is TGTGCCAGCAGCTTCGGGGATGGCTACACCTTC. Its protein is CASSFGDGYTF.